The 18 T cell receptor beta chains below come from one sample, sequenced in a study of blood T cell repertoires in COVID-19 (dated by TCRdb to the early 2020s). The library was generated by the immunoSEQ multiplex PCR assay. Drawn from immuneACCESS, this table holds only the in-frame rearrangements with V and J called that TCRdb kept. Clones are partly lost; checked studies trace under half to an unresolved V gene and leave the rest unexplained. Recorded for this sample are 250,000 to 350,000 clones; around 87% of them occurred a single time. In total, the top ten clones hold roughly 2% of the sample. The sequencing sample was made of peripheral blood. These receptors all stem from a woman between 45 and 60 years old who had recovered from COVID-19.

In regard to this clone: The same CDR3 arises from other DNA sequences in this sample as well. The chain is built from TRBV9 and TRBJ1-3; D is unresolved. The CDR3 consists of 15 residues. CDR1 and CDR2 (germline): SGDLS, YYNGEE. Trimming removed 0 bases from V and 0 bases from J, with 7 bases in between. In nucleotides, the CDR3 is TGTGCCAGCAGCGTAGGCGACTCCTCTGGAAACACCATATATTTT. This sequence encodes CASSVGDSSGNTIYF. The full variable domain, in which reference TRBV9 and TRBJ1-3 provide the parts outside the CDR3, is DSGVTQTPKHLITATGQRVTLRCSPRSGDLSVYWYQQSLDQGLQFLIQYYNGEERAKGNILERFSAQQFPDLHSELNLSSLELGDSALYFCASSVGDSSGNTIYFGEGSWLTVV.

This clone was seen a single time. This chain joins TRBV7-2 and TRBJ1-6; 7 bases align to TRBD1. Germline values: CDR1 SGHTA, CDR2 FQGNSA. The CDR3 contains 15 residues. The J segment lost 6 bases and the V segment lost 4 bases, leaving 6 bases of the junction unmatched. CDR3 sequence reads: CASSSFRQGNSPLHF. CDR3 DNA: TGTGCCAGCAGCTCCTTTAGACAGGGTAATTCACCCCTCCACTTT.

The chain combines TRBV7-2 with TRBJ2-3; 9 bases match TRBD2. The CDR3 is 16 residues long. CDR1 is SGHTA and CDR2 is FQGNSA in the germline V gene. V lost 6 bases to trimming and J lost 2 bases; unmatched junction nucleotides: 9. DNA for the CDR3: TGTGCCAGCAGTCCCCCACTAGCGGGCCTCACAGATACGCAGTATTTT. It specifies CASSPPLAGLTDTQYF.

V is TRBV10-2 and J is TRBJ1-3; 7 nucleotides match TRBD1. The V segment lost 8 bases and the J segment 2 bases; nucleotides outside the gene matches: 12. Germline-derived CDR1 and CDR2 are WSHSY and SAAADI. The CDR3 consists of 16 residues. As DNA, the CDR3 is TGCGCCAGCCATGATCACCGGGACAGAGCTGGAAACACCATATATTTT. Translated: CASHDHRDRAGNTIYF.

The chain employs TRBV4-2 and TRBJ2-7; 16 positions agree with TRBD2. Germline trimming cut 0 bases from V and 4 bases from J; bases unmatched to any gene: 18. The CDR3 extends over 22 amino acids. Germline V CDR1 and CDR2: LGHNA, YNFKEQ. The CDR3 DNA reads TGTGCCAGCAGCCAAGATTTAGCCGTGGGACTAGCGGGAGGGCCCGGGAGATACGAGCAGTACTTC. It translates to CASSQDLAVGLAGGPGRYEQYF.

The chain joins TRBV27 to TRBJ2-1; maybe TRBD2 (5 bases). The CDR3 has 13 amino acids. Trimming removed 3 bases at V and 5 bases at J, with 8 bases between. Germline V CDR1 and CDR2: MNHEY, SMNVEV (reference sequence). CDR3 amino acids: CASSFARDNEQFF. DNA for the CDR3: TGTGCCAGCAGTTTTGCGCGGGACAATGAGCAGTTCTTC.

This chain links TRBV28 with TRBJ1-5; D is perhaps TRBD1 (6 bases). Germline V lookup: CDR1 MDHEN, CDR2 SYDVKM. This CDR3 is built from 14 residues. Trimming removed 5 bases from V and 7 bases from J, with 15 bases in between. The CDR3 sequence: CASSNAGARQPQHF. CDR3 sequence (DNA): TGTGCCAGCAGTAACGCGGGGGCACGGCAGCCCCAGCATTTT. Combining the CDR3 with reference TRBV28 and TRBJ1-5 gives the whole variable domain DVKVTQSSRYLVKRTGEKVFLECVQDMDHENMFWYRQDPGLGLRLIYFSYDVKMKEKGDIPEGYSVSREKKERFSLILESASTNQTSMYLCASSNAGARQPQHFGDGTRLSIL.

The chain has TRBV10-3 and TRBJ1-3, with D unresolved. V shed 2 bases and J shed 4 bases, with 3 bases lying between them. Germline V gene sequence: CDR1 ENHRY, CDR2 SYGVKD. The CDR3 runs to 12 residues. The CDR3 DNA reads TGTGCCATCAGTGAGCAGGGAAACACCATATATTTT. Its protein is CAISEQGNTIYF.

On this clone itself: A junction boundary mismatches the germline segment, possibly from a read error. V gene TRBV7-8 combines with J gene TRBJ2-2, with a weak D call TRBD2 (5 bases). Per germline, CDR1 SGHVS and CDR2 FQNEAQ. The CDR3 covers 12 residues. The CDR3 DNA reads TGTGCCGGCAGCCGGAGAGGGTGGAAGCTGTTTTTT. Residues: CAGSRRGWKLFF.

The chain recombines TRBV6-6 with TRBJ1-3; D possibly corresponds to TRBD1 (6 bases). V was trimmed by 6 bases and J by 3 bases, leaving 12 bases between them. CDR1 MNHNY and CDR2 SVGAGI come from the germline V gene (reference sequence). This CDR3 is built from 14 residues. The CDR3 DNA reads TGTGCCAGCAGCCAAAACAGGGTTGGAAACACCATATATTTT. Translating gives CASSQNRVGNTIYF.

This clone has only one observation. V and J are TRBV6-6 and TRBJ1-1; D might be TRBD1 (5 bases). V was clipped by 2 bases and J by 2 bases, with 12 bases between them. Germline assignment: CDR1 MNHNY and CDR2 SVGAGI (reference sequence). There are 15 residues in the CDR3. Here the CDR3 reads CASSYEKGANTEAFF. Here the CDR3 DNA reads TGTGCCAGCAGTTACGAAAAAGGGGCTAACACTGAAGCTTTCTTT.

The chain joins TRBV6-2 or TRBV6-3 to TRBJ2-7; 8 bases are a match to TRBD1. V shed 2 bases and J 6 bases; nucleotides not matched to a gene: 0. From germline, CDR1 is MNHEY and CDR2 SVGEGT. This CDR3 has 12 amino acids. CDR3 nucleotide sequence: TGTGCCAGCAGTTACGACAGGGGCGAGCAGTACTTC. Translation gives CASSYDRGEQYF.

V is TRBV5-6 and J is TRBJ2-7; 10 bases map to TRBD1. The CDR3 covers 15 residues. Trimming removed 4 bases from V and 1 base from J; junction bases left unmatched: 5. Germline values: CDR1 SGHDT, CDR2 YYEEEE. The CDR3 spells CASSVTGGGSYEQYF. CDR3 bases: TGTGCCAGCAGCGTGACAGGGGGCGGTTCCTACGAGCAGTACTTC.

The CDR3 bases are TGTGCCAGTAGTCCCGGACTAGCGGGAGCCCTAGCCAAAAACATTCAGTACTTC. Its protein product is CASSPGLAGALAKNIQYF. The genes are TRBV19 and TRBJ2-4; TRBD2 agrees at 13 bases. Germline CDR1 reads LNHDA; CDR2 reads SQIVND (reference sequence). The CDR3 is 18 amino acids. V lost 5 bases to trimming and J lost 0 bases; unmatched junction nucleotides: 7.

V is TRBV7-2 and J is TRBJ1-6, with TRBD1 matching 7 bases. The germline V gene encodes CDR1 SGHTA and CDR2 FQGNSA. The CDR3 runs to 15 residues. With 5 bases clipped from V and 8 bases from J, the junction kept 9 bases outside the gene matches. CDR3 sequence reads: CASSLRGQSDSPLHF. CDR3 in DNA: TGTGCCAGCAGCCTGAGGGGACAGTCGGATTCACCCCTCCACTTT.

The rearrangement links TRBV5-4 to TRBJ1-3, with no clear D. CDR3 length equals 14 residues. The germline gives CDR1 SGHNT, CDR2 YYREEE (reference sequence). Trimming cost V 4 bases and J 0 bases, with 8 bases left between them. In nucleotides, the CDR3 is TGTGCCAGCAGCGCGGCATCCTCTGGAAACACCATATATTTT. This gives the protein CASSAASSGNTIYF. Supplemented by reference TRBV5-4 and TRBJ1-3, the full variable domain reads ETGVTQSPTHLIKTRGQQVTLRCSSQSGHNTVSWYQQALGQGPQFIFQYYREEENGRGNFPPRFSGLQFPNYSSELNVNALELDDSALYLCASSAASSGNTIYFGEGSWLTVV.

The V gene is TRBV30, the J gene TRBJ1-1; D is unclear. Germline CDR1 reads GTSNPN; CDR2 reads SVGIG (reference sequence). There are 14 residues in the CDR3. Trimming took 1 base from V and 2 from J, leaving 11 bases between them. This chain's CDR3 is CAWSAGVGNTEAFF. Written as DNA, the CDR3 is TGTGCCTGGAGTGCCGGGGTAGGTAACACTGAAGCTTTCTTT.

The chain employs TRBV9 and TRBJ2-3, with 7 bases fitting TRBD1. The CDR3 spans 14 residues. Germline trimming cut 3 bases from V and 4 bases from J; bases unmatched to any gene: 5. Per germline, CDR1 SGDLS and CDR2 YYNGEE. CDR3 nucleotides: TGTGCCAGCAGCGGTATAGGGGGCCCAGATACGCAGTATTTT. Encoded protein: CASSGIGGPDTQYF.